These 16 T cell receptor beta chains were all obtained from the same sample, sequenced in a study of glioma-infiltrating T cells. The iRepertoire nested amplicon-rescue multiplex PCR amplified TCR alpha and beta CDR3s from RNA. TCRdb re-derived calls from the multiplex PCR reads in MiXCR, one entry per CDR3 protein. The profile shows about 180,000 distinct CDR3 sequences, around 45% of them singletons. The specimen sequenced was glioma tissue, nonneoplastic brain tissue, or PBMCs (not recorded which). The receptors come from a human donor with low-grade glioma or glioblastoma, undergoing nonglioma brain surgery, or in good health (not recorded which).

The table lists this clonotype with many counts. The V and J genes are TRBV10-3 and TRBJ2-1; D unclear. The CDR3 consists of 15 residues. V was shortened by 3 bases and J by 0 bases, with 9 bases between the two germline ends. Germline lookup yields CDR1 ENHRY and CDR2 SYGVKD. CDR3 amino acids: CAISEGRISYNEQFF. In DNA, the CDR3 is TGTGCCATCAGTGAAGGACGAATCTCCTACAATGAGCAGTTCTTC.

This clonotype was seen a few times. This chain joins TRBV19 and TRBJ1-5; D is possibly TRBD1 (5 bases). CDR1 LNHDA and CDR2 SQIVND come from the germline V gene (reference sequence). V shed 1 base and J shed 4 bases, with 11 bases lying between them. The CDR3 length is 15 residues. In DNA form, the CDR3 reads TGTGCCAGTAGTATAGTTGGACACCAAAATCAGCCCCAGCATTTT. Translation: CASSIVGHQNQPQHF.

This clonotype has ten or more counts. The J gene is TRBJ2-7, the V gene TRBV28; 7 bases fit TRBD2. The CDR3 has 16 residues. J lost 4 bases, V lost 7 bases, and 16 bases had no gene match. The germline V gene has CDR1 MDHEN and CDR2 SYDVKM. The CDR3 DNA sequence: TGTGCCAGCATACTCGGGGGGAACCATGCCCGATACGAGCAGTACTTC. Translating it yields CASILGGNHARYEQYF.

About this clonotype itself: Possible read error: a much larger clone is one base away. This chain links TRBV25-1 with TRBJ2-1, with a tentative D call TRBD1 (5 bases). Germline loops: CDR1 MGHDK, CDR2 SYGVNS. The CDR3 loop spans 15 amino acids. V lost 2 bases and J 6 bases, leaving 14 bases between the germline ends. CDR3 in DNA: TGTGCCAGCAGTGAAGTGCAGGGTGTGATCAATGAGCAGTTCTTC. Its translation: CASSEVQGVINEQFF. Filled out from reference TRBV25-1 and TRBJ2-1, the complete variable domain reads EADIYQTPRYLVIGTGKKITLECSQTMGHDKMYWYQQDPGMELHLIHYSYGVNSTEKGDLSSESTVSRIRTEHFPLTLESARPSHTSQYLCASSEVQGVINEQFFGPGTRLTVL.

A note on this clonotype: An end of the junction does not agree with germline; a read error may underlie this. The chain recombines TRBV3-1 with TRBJ2-1; 8 positions match TRBD2. Germline V gene data show CDR1 as LGHDT and CDR2 as YNNKEL (reference sequence). The length of the CDR3 is 17 residues. The CDR3 bases are TGTGCCAGCAGCCAAGATGGGGTAGTAGCGGGGCTCAATGAGCAGCTCTTC. Protein product: CASSQDGVVAGLNEQLF.

V gene TRBV7-2 combines with J gene TRBJ2-1, with 10 bases lining up with TRBD1. The trim removed 0 bases at V and 10 bases at J, leaving 6 bases unmatched. Germline V CDR1 and CDR2: SGHTA, FQGNSA. This CDR3 is built from 15 residues. CDR3 sequence (DNA): TGTGCCAGCAGCTTAGCCGGGACAGGGGTTGGCGAGCAGTTCTTC. This translates into CASSLAGTGVGEQFF.

This clonotype was seen a single time. One end of the junction varies from germline; a read error may be responsible. This chain uses TRBV2 with TRBJ2-2; D remains ambiguous. The CDR3 totals 14 residues. Germline-derived CDR1 and CDR2 are SNHLY and FYNNEI. The CDR3 sequence: CASSEARNNGELFF. The CDR3 bases are TGTGCCAGCAGTGAAGCGAGGAACAACGGGGAGCTGTTTTTT. Drawing the rest from reference TRBV2 and TRBJ2-2, the complete variable domain is EPEVTQTPSHQVTQMGQEVILRCVPISNHLYFYWYRQILGQKVEFLVSFYNNEISEKSEIFDDQFSVERPDGSNFTLKIRSTKLEDSAMYFCASSEARNNGELFFGEGSRLTVL.

Comment on this clonotype: A much more abundant neighbour one base away suggests this may be a read error. This sequence joins TRBV2 and TRBJ1-5; D possibly corresponds to TRBD1 (5 bases). CDR3 size: 14 residues. Germline CDR1 is SNHLY and CDR2 is FYNNEI. V lost 2 bases, J lost 7 bases, and 12 bases lay in between. The CDR3 region has the DNA TGTGCCAGCAGTGAACAGGGAGGACGGCAGCCCCAGCATTTT. This sequence encodes CASSEQGGRQPQHF.

As to this clonotype: Relative to the germline gene, one junction end is altered; a read error may explain this. The gene calls are TRBV19 and TRBJ2-5; a weak D match, TRBD1 (6 bases). Germline lookup yields CDR1 LNHDA and CDR2 SQIVND (reference sequence). This CDR3 spans 16 amino acids. The CDR3 DNA is TGTGCCAGTCGTATACTATCGGGACATCTCCAAGAGACCCAGTACTTC. Translating gives CASRILSGHLQETQYF.

V and J are TRBV27 and TRBJ2-7; 7 nucleotides line up with TRBD2. Germline V lookup: CDR1 MNHEY, CDR2 SMNVEV (reference sequence). The CDR3 covers 15 residues. J lost 6 bases, V lost 5 bases, and 13 bases had no gene match. This chain's CDR3 is CASSTTGTIVAEQYF. DNA of the CDR3: TGTGCCAGCAGTACCACCGGGACTATAGTCGCCGAGCAGTACTTC.

Concerning this clonotype: A much larger clone sits a single nucleotide away, making a read error possible. V gene TRBV20-1 combines with J gene TRBJ1-1, with D tentatively TRBD1 (6 bases). Trimming pared 5 bases from V and 1 base from J, leaving 17 bases between. The CDR3 sequence is 15 residues long. Germline V gene data show CDR1 as DFQATT and CDR2 as SNEGSKA (reference sequence). The CDR3 coding sequence is TGCAGTGCTCAGGACAGTGGCCCCTCGAACACTGAAGCTTTCTTT. It yields the protein CSAQDSGPSNTEAFF.

This clonotype has a count of ten or more. The V gene is TRBV20-1, the J gene TRBJ1-5, with 9 bases matching TRBD1. Germline V gene lookup returns CDR1 DFQATT and CDR2 SNEGSKA (reference sequence). This CDR3 spans 13 amino acids. Germline trimming cut 7 bases from V and 5 bases from J; bases unmatched to any gene: 6. The CDR3 DNA follows: TGCAGTGTGAACAGGGGGCCGGATCAGCCCCAGCATTTT. Translation gives CSVNRGPDQPQHF.

The chain has TRBV10-3 and TRBJ1-2, with D possibly TRBD1 on 6 matching bases. Trimming removed 6 bases from V and 6 bases from J, with 17 bases in between. The CDR3 is made up of 14 amino acids. The V gene's germline CDR1 is ENHRY and CDR2 SYGVKD. The CDR3 bases are TGTGCCATCAGCCTAAAAAAACAGGGAAATGGCTACACCTTC. As protein: CAISLKKQGNGYTF.

This clonotype has more than one count but fewer than ten. The chain joins TRBV18 to TRBJ1-3, with TRBD1 matching 7 bases. The CDR3 totals 15 residues. Germline-derived CDR1 and CDR2 are KGHSH and LQKENI. V dropped 6 bases and J dropped 0; count of bases not matched to a gene: 5. CDR3 sequence (DNA): TGTGCCAGCTCGTCGGGACAGCACTCTGGAAACACCATATATTTT. This translates into CASSSGQHSGNTIYF.

In regard to this clonotype: Given a much more abundant clone one base away, this may be a read error. J is TRBJ2-3 and V is TRBV19, with 8 bases lining up with TRBD2. Germline CDR1 reads LNHDA; CDR2 reads SQIVND (reference sequence). With 9 bases clipped from V and 7 bases from J, the junction kept 12 bases outside the gene matches. The CDR3 runs 14 residues. CDR3 residues: CASSTGTSVYTQYF. The CDR3 bases are TGTGCCAGCTCAACCGGGACTAGTGTTTATACGCAGTATTTT.

On this clonotype itself: An end of the junction differs from the germline gene, which may be a read error. This chain uses TRBV5-1 with TRBJ2-1, with D unclear. Germline V gene sequence: CDR1 SGHRS, CDR2 YFSETQ. The CDR3 extends over 14 amino acids. CDR3: CASSGDSVYNEQLF. CDR3 sequence (DNA): TGCGCCAGCAGCGGAGATTCGGTATACAATGAGCAGCTCTTC.